This is a list of T cell receptor beta chains from one sample in a study of blood T cell repertoires in COVID-19. Profiling relied on immunoSEQ multiplex PCR, and the TCRdb table lists in-frame clones only, not all of them. The sample consists of about 230,000 clones, 70% to 90% of them appearing once. Material: peripheral blood. The receptors were gathered from a man aged 35 to 55 with acute or convalescent COVID-19. CDR3s include the opening cysteine and the closing phenylalanine or tryptophan. Each record gives: J gene, V gene, clone size, D gene, CDR3 DNA, CDR3 protein. D genes are given only for firm matches. Clone size is given for some rows only: seen once, a few or many times, or a class if the clone is expanded.

J gene: TRBJ1-2; V gene: TRBV12-5; clone size: NA; D gene: NA; CDR3 DNA: TGTGCTAGTGGTTTACTAAGTTGGGGCCTCGGCCTCGTCACCTTC; CDR3 protein: CASGLLSWGLGLVTF
J gene: TRBJ2-6; V gene: TRBV5-1; clone size: NA; D gene: TRBD1; CDR3 DNA: TGCGCCAGCAGCTTACCGGGGACAGGGGGGGCCAACGTCCTGACTTTC; CDR3 protein: CASSLPGTGGANVLTF
J gene: TRBJ2-5; V gene: TRBV3-1/TRBV3-2; clone size: NA; D gene: TRBD2; CDR3 DNA: TGTGCCAGCAGCCACTCCCCCGCGACTAGCAGGGAGACCCAGTACTTC; CDR3 protein: CASSHSPATSRETQYF
J gene: TRBJ1-2; V gene: TRBV19; clone size: NA; D gene: NA; CDR3 DNA: TGTGCCAGTAGAAAGAGCGAAAGCTATGGCTACACCTTC; CDR3 protein: CASRKSESYGYTF
J gene: TRBJ1-5; V gene: TRBV19; clone size: once; D gene: NA; CDR3 DNA: TGTGCCAGTAGGGGAGGGTTGGCCAATCAGCCCCAGCATTTT; CDR3 protein: CASRGGLANQPQHF
J gene: TRBJ1-5; V gene: TRBV6-2/TRBV6-3; clone size: NA; D gene: NA; CDR3 DNA: TGTGCCAGCAGTTACTCGGCGGACAGTTTGACGAGCAATCAGCCCCAGCATTTT; CDR3 protein: CASSYSADSLTSNQPQHF
J gene: TRBJ2-7; V gene: TRBV6-2/TRBV6-3; clone size: NA; D gene: TRBD2; CDR3 DNA: TGTGCCAGCAGTTACTCGTCTAGCGGGGGATTCACCTACGAGCAGTACTTC; CDR3 protein: CASSYSSSGGFTYEQYF
J gene: TRBJ2-7; V gene: TRBV7-9; clone size: once; D gene: TRBD1; CDR3 DNA: TGTGCCAGCAGCTCCGGGACAGGGACCTACGAGCAGTACTTC; CDR3 protein: CASSSGTGTYEQYF
J gene: TRBJ1-2; V gene: TRBV6-2/TRBV6-3; clone size: NA; D gene: NA; CDR3 DNA: TGTGCCAGCAGCCGCGACAGCTATGGCTACACCTTC; CDR3 protein: CASSRDSYGYTF
J gene: TRBJ2-7; V gene: TRBV6-5; clone size: NA; D gene: NA; CDR3 DNA: TGTGCCAGCAGTTACTCCGGGACTGTAGAGTACTTC; CDR3 protein: CASSYSGTVEYF
J gene: TRBJ1-1; V gene: TRBV29-1; clone size: NA; D gene: TRBD1; CDR3 DNA: TGCAGCGCCGACAGGGTTCGGCGTGCTGAAGCTTTCTTT; CDR3 protein: CSADRVRRAEAFF
J gene: TRBJ1-4; V gene: TRBV19; clone size: few; D gene: NA; CDR3 DNA: TGTGCCAGTGCTGTACAGGGAGCTAATGAAAAACTGTTTTTT; CDR3 protein: CASAVQGANEKLFF
J gene: TRBJ1-5; V gene: TRBV19; clone size: NA; D gene: NA; CDR3 DNA: TGTGCCAGTAGTGGAGCAGGGTTCGGACAGCCCCAGCATTTT; CDR3 protein: CASSGAGFGQPQHF
J gene: TRBJ1-2; V gene: TRBV6-5; clone size: NA; D gene: TRBD1; CDR3 DNA: TGTGCCAGCAGTTGGGGAAGGACAGGGTCGGACTATGGCTACACCTTC; CDR3 protein: CASSWGRTGSDYGYTF
J gene: TRBJ1-2; V gene: TRBV15; clone size: NA; D gene: TRBD1; CDR3 DNA: TGTGCCACCAGCAGAGGACTACAACAGGGGGCTAGCTATGGCTACACCTTC; CDR3 protein: CATSRGLQQGASYGYTF
J gene: TRBJ2-2; V gene: TRBV5-4; clone size: NA; D gene: TRBD2; CDR3 DNA: TGTGCCAGCAGCTTGGGGCGGGGGAGATCCACCGGGGAGCTGTTTTTT; CDR3 protein: CASSLGRGRSTGELFF
J gene: TRBJ2-3; V gene: TRBV4-2; clone size: NA; D gene: TRBD2; CDR3 DNA: TGTGCCAGCAGCCAGGGACTAAGCACAGATACGCAGTATTTT; CDR3 protein: CASSQGLSTDTQYF
J gene: TRBJ1-3; V gene: TRBV6-5; clone size: NA; D gene: TRBD1; CDR3 DNA: TGTGCCAGCCTAAGGGGGACAGGGGTTGGAAACACCATATATTTT; CDR3 protein: CASLRGTGVGNTIYF
J gene: TRBJ1-2; V gene: TRBV6-1; clone size: NA; D gene: NA; CDR3 DNA: TGTGCCAGCAGTGATAAGGGGATGGGGGCGAATGGCTACACCTTC; CDR3 protein: CASSDKGMGANGYTF
J gene: TRBJ1-1; V gene: TRBV5-1; clone size: NA; D gene: NA; CDR3 DNA: TGCGCCAGCAGCTTACAGTCAGGGGTTAACACTGAAGCTTTCTTT; CDR3 protein: CASSLQSGVNTEAFF
J gene: TRBJ1-1; V gene: TRBV3-1/TRBV3-2; clone size: NA; D gene: NA; CDR3 DNA: TGTGCCAGCAGCCAAGAACAGGGAGTCACTGAAGCTTTCTTT; CDR3 protein: CASSQEQGVTEAFF
J gene: TRBJ1-1; V gene: TRBV6-6; clone size: NA; D gene: NA; CDR3 DNA: TGTGCCAGCAGTTACTTCGGGGGCACTGAAGCTTTCTTT; CDR3 protein: CASSYFGGTEAFF
J gene: TRBJ2-3; V gene: TRBV7-9; clone size: NA; D gene: TRBD2; CDR3 DNA: TGTGCCAGCAGCTTAGTGCTAGCGGGGGGGCACGGGCGAGCAGATACGCAGTATTTT; CDR3 protein: CASSLVLAGGHGRADTQYF
J gene: TRBJ2-7; V gene: TRBV7-2; clone size: NA; D gene: NA; CDR3 DNA: TGTGCCAGCAGCTATCTCGGGACAAGAAGCTACGAGCAGTACTTC; CDR3 protein: CASSYLGTRSYEQYF
J gene: TRBJ1-6; V gene: TRBV5-4; clone size: NA; D gene: NA; CDR3 DNA: TGTGCCAGCAGCTCCGGACAGCTAAATTCACCCCTCCACTTT; CDR3 protein: CASSSGQLNSPLHF
J gene: TRBJ2-1; V gene: TRBV5-1; clone size: NA; D gene: TRBD2; CDR3 DNA: TGCGCCAGCAGCTTGGAAGGACTAGCGGGCTACAATGAGCAGTTCTTC; CDR3 protein: CASSLEGLAGYNEQFF
J gene: TRBJ1-1; V gene: TRBV7-6; clone size: NA; D gene: NA; CDR3 DNA: TGTGCCAGCAGCTTAGGGGGGCCCCGATGGACTGAAGCTTTCTTT; CDR3 protein: CASSLGGPRWTEAFF
J gene: TRBJ1-4; V gene: TRBV28; clone size: NA; D gene: NA; CDR3 DNA: TGTGCCATTAGATCTGGGGGGGTAACTAATGAAAAACTGTTTTTT; CDR3 protein: CAIRSGGVTNEKLFF
J gene: TRBJ2-7; V gene: TRBV6-2/TRBV6-3; clone size: NA; D gene: NA; CDR3 DNA: TGTGCCAGCAGCCGAGGGCAGCCAGCCTACGAGCAGTACTTC; CDR3 protein: CASSRGQPAYEQYF
J gene: TRBJ1-2; V gene: TRBV5-5; clone size: many; D gene: NA; CDR3 DNA: TGTGCCAGCAGCTCACGACAGTCTGGCTACACCTTC; CDR3 protein: CASSSRQSGYTF
J gene: TRBJ2-2; V gene: TRBV3-1/TRBV3-2; clone size: once; D gene: NA; CDR3 DNA: TGTGCCAGCAGCCTTTCTACAGGGTCAGGGACCGGGGAGCTGTTTTTT; CDR3 protein: CASSLSTGSGTGELFF
J gene: TRBJ1-6; V gene: TRBV12-3/TRBV12-4; clone size: once; D gene: NA; CDR3 DNA: TGTGCCAGCAGTCCCACCGGGGGGCCACCCCTCCACTTT; CDR3 protein: CASSPTGGPPLHF
J gene: TRBJ1-2; V gene: TRBV27; clone size: NA; D gene: NA; CDR3 DNA: TGTGCCAGCAGTTTAGGAGGGCCCCTCTATGGCTACACCTTC; CDR3 protein: CASSLGGPLYGYTF
J gene: TRBJ1-2; V gene: TRBV5-4; clone size: few; D gene: TRBD1; CDR3 DNA: TGTGCCAGCAGCGAGCGGGACAGGGTCGGTGGCTACACCTTC; CDR3 protein: CASSERDRVGGYTF
J gene: TRBJ1-1; V gene: TRBV2; clone size: NA; D gene: TRBD1; CDR3 DNA: TGTGCCAGCAGTGAACAGGGGGCGCGGGGCACTGAAGCTTTCTTT; CDR3 protein: CASSEQGARGTEAFF
J gene: TRBJ2-4; V gene: TRBV3-1/TRBV3-2; clone size: NA; D gene: NA; CDR3 DNA: TGTGCCAGCAGCCAAGGGACAGCCGGAAACATTCAGTACTTC; CDR3 protein: CASSQGTAGNIQYF
J gene: TRBJ2-7; V gene: TRBV18; clone size: NA; D gene: TRBD1; CDR3 DNA: TGTGCCAGCTCACAGGGACAGACCAACGAGCAGTACTTC; CDR3 protein: CASSQGQTNEQYF
J gene: TRBJ1-1; V gene: TRBV6-5; clone size: NA; D gene: NA; CDR3 DNA: TGTGCCAGCGGGGGGGGGTCTGAAGCTTTCTTT; CDR3 protein: CASGGGSEAFF
J gene: TRBJ1-6; V gene: TRBV6-4; clone size: NA; D gene: NA; CDR3 DNA: TGTGCCAGCAGTCCGTGGGGGACTTCCCCAGCACCCCTCCACTTT; CDR3 protein: CASSPWGTSPAPLHF
J gene: TRBJ2-3; V gene: TRBV4-1; clone size: NA; D gene: NA; CDR3 DNA: TGCGCCAGCAGCCAAGATGGCCAGGGGCCAGATACGCAGTATTTT; CDR3 protein: CASSQDGQGPDTQYF
J gene: TRBJ2-3; V gene: TRBV27; clone size: NA; D gene: NA; CDR3 DNA: TGTGCCAGCAGTTTTAAATACACAGATACGCAGTATTTT; CDR3 protein: CASSFKYTDTQYF
J gene: TRBJ1-3; V gene: TRBV7-8; clone size: NA; D gene: NA; CDR3 DNA: TGTGCCAGCAGCCTCGACATTCACTCTGGAAACACCATATATTTT; CDR3 protein: CASSLDIHSGNTIYF
J gene: TRBJ1-2; V gene: TRBV6-5; clone size: NA; D gene: TRBD1; CDR3 DNA: TGTGCCAGCAGGCCCGGACAGGATGGCTACACCTTC; CDR3 protein: CASRPGQDGYTF
J gene: TRBJ1-2; V gene: TRBV21-1; clone size: many; D gene: NA; CDR3 DNA: TGTGCCAGCAGCAAAGGGAGTTATGGCTACACCTTC; CDR3 protein: CASSKGSYGYTF
J gene: TRBJ1-2; V gene: TRBV6-1; clone size: NA; D gene: NA; CDR3 DNA: TGTGCCAGCAGTGCCCCCCTTTTCGCAGCGAAGGACTATGGCTACACCTTC; CDR3 protein: CASSAPLFAAKDYGYTF